The clone carrying this T cell receptor beta chain was observed at least ten times. Library construction for TCR beta used iRepertoire HTBI primers and Arm-PCR of CDR3 regions. TCRdb processed the multiplex PCR reads anew with MiXCR; each CDR3 protein has one entry. The sample has under 450,000 distinct CDR3 sequences; around 23% are singletons. Time point meaning: persistent/refractory GD, antithyroid drugs over 5 years with positive TRAb. There was RNA extracted from PBMCs, and the TCR library was made from it. Doctors identified Graves' disease using the American Thyroid Association guidelines. The data derive from a study of regulatory T cells in long-lasting Graves disease. Per germline, CDR1 MDHEN and CDR2 SYDVKM. The length of the CDR3 is 14 residues. Germline trimming cut 1 base from V and 5 bases from J; bases unmatched to any gene: 4.

This sequence originates from a woman between 40 and 55 years old with Graves disease. The sample in question was peripheral blood mononuclear cells (PBMCs), obtained when the disease was refractory, from a patient treated with antithyroid drugs. J is TRBJ2-7 and V is TRBV28; 8 positions agree with TRBD2. The CDR3 bases are TGTGCCAGCAGTTTATCGGCGGGAGGCAACGAGCAGTACTTC. Translating it yields CASSLSAGGNEQYF.